These 18 T cell receptor beta chains were sequenced from one sample in a study of shared clonotypes between healthy human individuals. This table comes from immunoSEQ multiplex PCR, and its TCRdb copy is limited to in-frame clones, with some not included. There are 1,400,000 or so clones in the sample; 97% to 99% occur only once, and around 0.33% lies in the top ten. Sequenced: naive CD4+ T cells sorted from blood. Subset denoted: CD45RA+ positively selected. The receptor set was obtained from a man aged 30 to 39 in good health.

The chain uses TRBV6-6 and TRBJ2-3; D is unclear. The CDR3 runs to 12 residues. Germline lookup yields CDR1 MNHNY and CDR2 SVGAGI (reference sequence). Trimming took 0 bases from V and 4 from J, leaving 2 bases between them. The CDR3 loop reads CASSYSPDTQYF. CDR3 nucleotides: TGTGCCAGCAGTTACTCCCCAGATACGCAGTATTTT.

On this clone: Other DNA variants within this sample encode the same CDR3. The chain couples TRBV20-1 to TRBJ2-7; the D is unclear. The CDR3 is made up of 10 amino acids. The germline CDR1 and CDR2 sequences are DFQATT and SNEGSKA (reference sequence). Deletions cut 6 bases from V and 4 bases from J, with 7 bases between. CDR3 coding DNA: TGCAGTGCGCTGGCGTACGAGCAGTACTTC. This encodes CSALAYEQYF.

The CDR3 DNA reads as TGCGCCAGCAGCTTGGGGGCAGGGTTGGCTGGGGCCAACGTCCTGACTTTC. Protein: CASSLGAGLAGANVLTF. The genes are TRBV5-1 and TRBJ2-6; a possible D gene is TRBD1 (5 bases). Germline V gene lookup returns CDR1 SGHRS and CDR2 YFSETQ. The CDR3 extends over 17 amino acids. Trimming shortened V by 0 bases and J by 2 bases, and 12 bases separated the two germline ends.

The CDR3 bases are TGTGCCAGCGGACCCGGGGGAGCCTCCTACGAGCAGTACTTC. It codes for CASGPGGASYEQYF. V and J are TRBV7-9 and TRBJ2-7; D may be TRBD2 (6 bases). CDR1 and CDR2 (germline): SEHNR, FQNEAQ (reference sequence). The CDR3 totals 14 residues. Trimming removed 8 bases from V and 0 bases from J, with 14 bases in between.

Comment on this clone: Additional DNA sequences in this sample encode the identical CDR3. The V and J genes are TRBV5-1 and TRBJ2-7; 12 bases line up with TRBD2. Germline values: CDR1 SGHRS, CDR2 YFSETQ. This CDR3 is 15 amino acids long. V lost 1 base to trimming and J lost 4 bases; unmatched junction nucleotides: 3. CDR3 DNA: TGCGCCAGCAGCTTGTTGACTAGCGGGAGTTACGAGCAGTACTTC. This codes for CASSLLTSGSYEQYF. The full variable domain, in which reference TRBV5-1 and TRBJ2-7 provide the parts outside the CDR3, is KAGVTQTPRYLIKTRGQQVTLSCSPISGHRSVSWYQQTPGQGLQFLFEYFSETQRNKGNFPGRFSGRQFSNSRSEMNVSTLELGDSALYLCASSLLTSGSYEQYFGPGTRLTVT.

The chain links TRBV5-1 to TRBJ2-5; tentatively, D is TRBD2 (6 bases). This CDR3 is 16 amino acids long. CDR1 and CDR2 (germline): SGHRS, YFSETQ. V lost 1 base, J lost 0 bases, and 13 bases lay in between. CDR3 sequence (DNA): TGCGCCAGCAGCTTGACGGGGAGGCTATACCAAGAGACCCAGTACTTC. Translating gives CASSLTGRLYQETQYF.

The rearrangement uses TRBV9 and TRBJ2-2, with 12 bases that match TRBD2. Germline V gene lookup returns CDR1 SGDLS and CDR2 YYNGEE. The CDR3 consists of 17 residues. Trimming removed 4 bases from V and 0 bases from J; junction bases left unmatched: 4. In nucleotides, the CDR3 is TGTGCCAGCAGCCCCGGGACTAGCGGGTCGAACACCGGGGAGCTGTTTTTT. Encoded protein: CASSPGTSGSNTGELFF.

The rearrangement links TRBV15 to TRBJ1-4; TRBD1 matches 7 bases. This CDR3 is 14 amino acids long. V trimming: 3 bases; J trimming: 8 bases; junction bases outside the gene matches: 6. CDR1 is LNHNV, CDR2 YYDKDF, per germline (reference sequence). CDR3: CATSRGQFDEKLFF. The DNA of the CDR3 is TGTGCCACCAGCAGGGGACAGTTTGACGAAAAACTGTTTTTT.

The chain uses TRBV4-3 and TRBJ1-1; 8 bases are a match to TRBD1. CDR3 length equals 16 residues. V lost 0 bases and J lost 4; bases outside the gene matches: 7. Per germline, CDR1 LGHNA and CDR2 YSLEER. CDR3 nucleotides: TGCGCCAGCAGCCAAGATCCCCAGGGGGCTATCACTGAAGCTTTCTTT. As protein: CASSQDPQGAITEAFF.

The rearrangement links TRBV11-2 to TRBJ2-2; D is possibly TRBD2 (5 bases). Trimming pared 4 bases from V and 2 bases from J, leaving 14 bases between. Germline CDR1 SGHAT, CDR2 FQNNGV. This CDR3 region has 16 residues. CDR3: CASSSNPGTNTGELFF. CDR3 DNA sequence: TGTGCCAGCAGCTCAAACCCGGGAACCAACACCGGGGAGCTGTTTTTT.

The chain joins TRBV28 to TRBJ1-5; D may be TRBD1 (6 bases). The CDR3 is 14 amino acids. The ends were cut back, 11 bases at V and 0 bases at J, with 14 bases in the middle. The V gene's germline CDR1 is MDHEN and CDR2 SYDVKM. CDR3 protein: CASKDSPSNQPQHF. Written as DNA, the CDR3 is TGTGCCTCTAAGGACAGCCCTAGCAATCAGCCCCAGCATTTT.

This rearrangement joins TRBV7-2 to TRBJ2-3; tentative D call: TRBD2 (6 bases). The CDR3 loop spans 17 amino acids. The germline V gene has CDR1 SGHTA and CDR2 FQGNSA. V lost 5 bases, J lost 0 bases, and 18 bases lay in between. The CDR3, as DNA: TGTGCCAGCAGCCCCCGGAGGGTAGTCAGAAGCACAGATACGCAGTATTTT. It translates to CASSPRRVVRSTDTQYF.

This clone has a single count. The J gene is TRBJ2-7, the V gene TRBV6-6; D possibly corresponds to TRBD2 (6 bases). In germline, CDR1 is MNHNY, CDR2 SVGAGI (reference sequence). The length of the CDR3 is 14 residues. V lost 4 bases, J lost 0 bases, and 10 bases lay in between. DNA of the CDR3: TGTGCCAGCAGTTTGGGGCGGGACTCCTACGAGCAGTACTTC. Its translation: CASSLGRDSYEQYF.

The V and J genes are TRBV5-1 and TRBJ2-7, with 7 bases fitting TRBD1. Germline V gene lookup returns CDR1 SGHRS and CDR2 YFSETQ. V shed 2 bases, J shed 2 bases, and the junction held 7 bases outside the gene matches. CDR3 length equals 15 residues. DNA for the CDR3: TGCGCCAGCAGCTTATTAGGGACAGAGACCTACGAGCAGTACTTC. It specifies CASSLLGTETYEQYF. Variable domain in full (rest from reference TRBV5-1 and TRBJ2-7): KAGVTQTPRYLIKTRGQQVTLSCSPISGHRSVSWYQQTPGQGLQFLFEYFSETQRNKGNFPGRFSGRQFSNSRSEMNVSTLELGDSALYLCASSLLGTETYEQYFGPGTRLTVT.

The chain uses TRBV29-1 and TRBJ1-4, with D uncertain. The CDR3 runs 15 residues. Germline V gives CDR1 SQVTM, CDR2 ANQGSEA. V lost 0 bases and J 8 bases, leaving 16 bases between the germline ends. The CDR3 sequence: CSVEDLGAGGEKLFF. Here the CDR3 DNA reads TGCAGCGTTGAAGATCTGGGCGCAGGTGGGGAAAAACTGTTTTTT.

This chain joins TRBV5-1 and TRBJ1-3; possible D gene TRBD1, 5 bases. The germline CDR1 and CDR2 sequences are SGHRS and YFSETQ. The CDR3 runs 15 residues. V gave up 4 bases and J gave up 4 bases, with 15 bases separating them. Written as DNA, the CDR3 is TGCGCCAGCAGCCAAGGACGTGGGGCCGGAAACACCATATATTTT. It codes for CASSQGRGAGNTIYF.

The chain recombines TRBV19 with TRBJ1-1; D not resolved. CDR3 size: 15 residues. Germline values: CDR1 LNHDA, CDR2 SQIVND (reference sequence). V lost 3 bases and J lost 0, with 11 bases in between. The CDR3 DNA is TGTGCCAGTAGTATCATTCAGGCCGTGAACACTGAAGCTTTCTTT. It encodes CASSIIQAVNTEAFF.

The V gene is TRBV11-2, the J gene TRBJ2-7, with 12 bases that match TRBD2. The CDR3 loop spans 17 amino acids. Trimming took 6 bases from V and 2 from J; bases not matched to a gene: 11. The germline V gene encodes CDR1 SGHAT and CDR2 FQNNGV. CDR3: CASRRGLAGAAPYEQYF. The CDR3 bases are TGTGCCAGCAGACGGGGACTAGCGGGTGCGGCCCCCTACGAGCAGTACTTC.